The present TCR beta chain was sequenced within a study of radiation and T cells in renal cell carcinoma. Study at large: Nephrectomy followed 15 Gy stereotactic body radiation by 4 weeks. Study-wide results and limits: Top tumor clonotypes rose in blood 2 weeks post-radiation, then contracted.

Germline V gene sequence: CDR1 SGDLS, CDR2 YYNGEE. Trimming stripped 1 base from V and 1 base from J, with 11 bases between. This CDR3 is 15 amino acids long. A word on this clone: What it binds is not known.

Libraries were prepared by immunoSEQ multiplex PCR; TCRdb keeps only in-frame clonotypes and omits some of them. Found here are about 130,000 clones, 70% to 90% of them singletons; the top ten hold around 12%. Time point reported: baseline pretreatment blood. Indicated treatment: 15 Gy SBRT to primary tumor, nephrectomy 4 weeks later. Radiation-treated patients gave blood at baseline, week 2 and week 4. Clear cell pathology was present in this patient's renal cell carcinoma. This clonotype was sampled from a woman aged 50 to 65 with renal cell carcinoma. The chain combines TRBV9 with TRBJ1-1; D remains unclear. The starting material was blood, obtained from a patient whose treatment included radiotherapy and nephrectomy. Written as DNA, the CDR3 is TGTGCCAGCAGCGTATCGCCGGGTAGGAACACTGAAGCTTTCTTT. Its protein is CASSVSPGRNTEAFF.